Reported below is one TCR beta chain. The antigen is undetermined. Profiled with immunoSEQ multiplex PCR; TCRdb holds only in-frame clones, not every one. The sample gives under 75,000 clones, more than 90% of which show up once; 2% to 3% is in the top ten. The record originates from a study of a mutant IDH1 vaccine in newly diagnosed glioma. The wider study: Sex distribution of treated patients was approximately 60% male and roughly 40% female; mean age was around 40 years. Most patients had radiochemotherapy with temozolomide before enrollment; others had one alone.

Germline V gene sequence: CDR1 LNHDA, CDR2 SQIVND (reference sequence). The CDR3 contains 16 residues. The junction had 14 bases not matched to a gene; V was cut back by 4 bases and J by 6 bases. Time point described: baseline, week 1 (first vaccination visit). Treatment specified: pre-vaccination baseline after standard-of-care therapy. Broader study findings: Among patients, 93.3% showed immune responses induced by the vaccine.

Source: PBMCs, taken from a glioma patient treated with radiotherapy, temozolomide or both. The receptor comes from a man aged 50 or older with glioma. The chain recombines TRBV19 with TRBJ2-7; TRBD2 agrees at 8 bases. The CDR3 DNA sequence: TGTGCCAGTAGTACCCTGACTAGCGTCTTCCTAAGCGAGCAGTACTTC. Translation gives CASSTLTSVFLSEQYF.